The 28 T cell receptor beta chains listed next were all sequenced from one sample in a study of blood T cells in healthy people across ages. A sample-barcoded 5' primer and a J-beta primer mix were used in a second PCR of about 7 to 12 cycles. Each CDR3 protein gets one entry after TCRdb re-called the 5' RACE reads with MiXCR. The sample lists roughly 1,000,000 distinct CDR3 sequences, almost 25% occurring once. The sample also formed part of further work on T cells of mothers and their children.

Sequenced input: blood. The receptors here all came from a girl aged 2 to 10 in good health.

A remark on this clonotype: One end of the junction is discordant with germline, which a read error may explain. The CDR3 bases are TGTGCCAGCAGCAATCAAACCACCTTTGATGAGCACTTCTTC. Amino acids: CASSNQTTFDEHFF. V gene TRBV9 combines with J gene TRBJ2-5, with D hard to call. CDR3 length: 14 amino acids. The germline CDR1 and CDR2 sequences are SGDLS and YYNGEE.

V gene TRBV5-6 combines with J gene TRBJ2-3; no clear D gene. V was trimmed by 4 bases and J by 2 bases, leaving 8 bases between them. This CDR3 comprises 13 residues. Germline CDR1 is SGHDT and CDR2 is YYEEEE. The DNA for the CDR3 is TGTGCCAGCAGCAAAAGACTCACAGATACGCAGTATTTT. This sequence encodes CASSKRLTDTQYF.

CDR3 bases: TGTGCCAGCAGGGGTTCCACTGGGGGCAATTCACCCCTCCACTTT. Translation: CASRGSTGGNSPLHF. The V and J genes are TRBV11-2 and TRBJ1-6; D may be TRBD1 (6 bases). The CDR3 runs 15 residues. Trimming cost V 6 bases and J 7 bases, with 16 bases left between them. Germline-derived CDR1 and CDR2 are SGHAT and FQNNGV.

This clonotype was counted only a few times. J is TRBJ2-7 and V is TRBV7-2; D is unclear. The J call may be incorrect, as the DNA end agrees better with TRBJ2-1. The CDR3 covers 14 residues. From germline, CDR1 is SGHTA and CDR2 FQGNSA. The CDR3 is CASSLGVRVSEQFF. CDR3 sequence (DNA): TGTGCCAGCAGCTTAGGGGTAAGGGTTAGTGAGCAGTTCTTC.

This clonotype was seen at least ten times. The chain couples TRBV12-3 or TRBV12-4 to TRBJ2-5, with D hard to call. The CDR3 runs 14 residues. Between the trimmed V and J ends, which lost 7 bases and 5 bases, there was a span of 17 bases. The CDR3 sequence: CASTRRGRLETQYF. CDR3 DNA sequence: TGTGCCAGCACCAGACGAGGACGACTGGAGACCCAGTACTTC.

Only a few counts were recorded for this clonotype. J is TRBJ2-1 and V is TRBV29-1, with D hard to call. The CDR3 is 12 amino acids. Trimming took 2 bases from V and 7 from J, leaving 9 bases between them. Germline V gives CDR1 SQVTM, CDR2 ANQGSEA. For the CDR3, the DNA is TGCAGCGTTGAACCTCTAGGGAATGAGCAGTTCTTC. Protein sequence: CSVEPLGNEQFF.

This clonotype came up a few times. This sequence joins TRBV11-2 and TRBJ2-2; the D gene is possibly TRBD2 (5 bases). This CDR3 region has 14 residues. Between the trimmed V and J ends, which lost 2 bases and 1 base, there was a span of 5 bases. Per the germline V gene, CDR1 is SGHAT and CDR2 is FQNNGV. The CDR3 loop is CASSLRGNTGELFF. In nucleotides, the CDR3 is TGTGCCAGCAGCTTACGGGGGAACACCGGGGAGCTGTTTTTT.

This clonotype turned up a few times. The chain has TRBV11-2 and TRBJ2-1; weak D call: TRBD2 (5 bases). This CDR3 is 12 amino acids long. The V end was cut by 2 bases, the J end by 9 bases, with 8 bases between. Germline assignment: CDR1 SGHAT and CDR2 FQNNGV. Here the CDR3 reads CASSLTSREQFF. Here the CDR3 DNA reads TGTGCCAGCAGCTTAACTAGTCGTGAGCAGTTCTTC.

In this sample, this clonotype turned up a few times. The chain has TRBV6-2 or TRBV6-3 and TRBJ1-1; no clear D. From germline, CDR1 is MNHEY and CDR2 SVGEGT. Trimming stripped 2 bases from V and 8 bases from J, with 6 bases between. The length of the CDR3 is 11 residues. The CDR3 here is CASSYVREAFF. In DNA form, the CDR3 reads TGTGCCAGCAGTTACGTGCGCGAAGCTTTCTTT.

This clonotype was recorded a few times. The chain couples TRBV27 to TRBJ2-5, with 9 bases identical to TRBD1. The V and J ends lost 2 bases and 4 bases, in that order; junction bases with no gene match: 8. The CDR3 totals 16 residues. Per the germline V gene, CDR1 is MNHEY and CDR2 is SMNVEV (reference sequence). CDR3 nucleotides: TGTGCCAGCAGTTTAAACACAGGGGGCATTGGAGAGACCCAGTACTTC. It yields the protein CASSLNTGGIGETQYF.

This clonotype was picked up a small number of times. The chain combines TRBV11-2 with TRBJ2-1, with unresolved D. Trimming left V 5 bases short and J 8 bases short, with 10 bases between. From germline, CDR1 is SGHAT and CDR2 FQNNGV. The CDR3 extends over 12 amino acids. CDR3 region: CASSLTVDEQFF. The CDR3 DNA reads TGTGCCAGCAGCCTTACAGTGGATGAGCAGTTCTTC.

A single count supports this clonotype. A read error may account for a junction end that differs from germline. The rearrangement joins TRBV10-3 to TRBJ2-3, with 7 positions matching TRBD1. CDR3 length: 14 amino acids. Germline V gene lookup returns CDR1 ENHRY and CDR2 SYGVKD. CDR3 residues: CAIKGEPGTDAQYF. The CDR3, as DNA: TGTGCCATCAAGGGGGAGCCAGGGACAGATGCGCAGTATTTT.

To note about this clonotype: At one of its ends the junction is not consistent with the germline gene, which may arise from a read error. The chain combines TRBV27 with TRBJ2-1; D gene ambiguous. The CDR3 covers 15 residues. Looked up from germline, CDR1 is MNHEY and CDR2 is SMNVEV (reference sequence). This chain's CDR3 is CAGRPDAGSYNEQFF. DNA for the CDR3: TGTGCCGGCAGGCCCGACGCTGGGTCCTACAATGAGCAGTTCTTC.

This clonotype has only one observation. The CDR3 region is CASSFGLAEHYNEQFF. The CDR3 DNA reads as TGTGCCAGCAGTTTTGGTCTAGCGGAGCACTACAATGAGCAGTTCTTC. This chain joins TRBV12-3 or TRBV12-4 and TRBJ2-1; 7 positions agree with TRBD2. With V trimmed by 3 bases and J by 3 bases, 8 bases remained unmatched. This CDR3 region has 16 residues.

This clonotype came up a few times. The chain couples TRBV2 to TRBJ1-2, with D possibly matching TRBD1 (5 bases). Between the trimmed V and J ends, which lost 6 bases and 2 bases, there was a span of 13 bases. Germline V gives CDR1 SNHLY, CDR2 FYNNEI. This CDR3 is 14 amino acids long. The CDR3 loop is CASSAGTVNYGYTF. The CDR3 DNA reads TGTGCCAGCAGCGCCGGGACGGTAAACTATGGCTACACCTTC.

The chain combines TRBV28 with TRBJ1-2; tentative D call: TRBD1 (5 bases). CDR3 length: 16 residues. V dropped 2 bases and J dropped 6 bases, with 19 bases sitting between them. Germline CDR1 MDHEN, CDR2 SYDVKM. CDR3 loop: CASSLTGRTSGDGYTF. The CDR3 coding sequence is TGTGCCAGCAGTTTAACCGGAAGGACATCGGGGGATGGCTACACCTTC.

This clonotype was observed once. This chain connects TRBV7-3 to TRBJ2-4, with D hard to call. Germline V gene lookup returns CDR1 SGHTA and CDR2 FQGTGA. This CDR3 region has 15 residues. The V and J ends lost 1 base and 0 bases respectively, with 7 bases between them. This CDR3 is CASSLSREAKNIQYF. In DNA form, the CDR3 reads TGTGCCAGCAGCTTAAGCCGAGAAGCCAAAAACATTCAGTACTTC.

A few counts support this clonotype. This CDR3 is CASSPGDSSYGYTF. The CDR3 coding sequence is TGCGCCAGCAGCCCGGGGGACAGTAGCTATGGCTACACCTTC. The rearrangement uses TRBV5-1 and TRBJ1-2, with 7 bases identical to TRBD1. CDR1 SGHRS and CDR2 YFSETQ come from the germline V gene. V shed 4 bases and J 4 bases; nucleotides not matched to a gene: 7. The CDR3 sequence is 14 residues long.

The V gene is TRBV18, the J gene TRBJ1-6, with TRBD1 as a possible D gene (6 bases). Germline CDR1 is KGHSH and CDR2 is LQKENI. Deletions cut 6 bases from V and 1 base from J, with 19 bases between. The CDR3 has 18 amino acids. CDR3 nucleotide sequence: TGTGCCAGCTCGCCCTTTCTGACCGACAGGTCCTATAATTCACCCCTCCACTTT. It codes for CASSPFLTDRSYNSPLHF.

This CDR3 reads CSSNRGLIVNEQFF. The CDR3 region has the DNA TGCAGCTCAAACAGGGGGCTGATTGTTAATGAGCAGTTCTTC. This chain joins TRBV29-1 and TRBJ2-1; 9 positions match TRBD1. With 8 bases clipped from V and 7 bases from J, the junction kept 12 bases outside the gene matches. The CDR3 totals 14 residues. Looked up from germline, CDR1 is SQVTM and CDR2 is ANQGSEA.

The V gene is TRBV11-2, the J gene TRBJ2-1, with 9 positions matching TRBD1. J was trimmed by 2 bases and V by 5 bases; bases with no gene match: 4. The germline CDR1 and CDR2 sequences are SGHAT and FQNNGV. This CDR3 is built from 15 residues. The CDR3 is CASSVHRGPYNEQFF. The CDR3 DNA reads TGTGCCAGCAGCGTACACAGGGGGCCCTACAATGAGCAGTTCTTC.

The CDR3 sequence is CASSSVAGLTDTQYF. The CDR3, as DNA: TGTGCCAGCAGCTCAGTAGCGGGACTTACAGATACGCAGTATTTT. The V call is TRBV7-2, the J call TRBJ2-3; TRBD2 agrees at 8 bases. The CDR3 consists of 15 residues. From germline, CDR1 is SGHTA and CDR2 FQGNSA. The V and J ends lost 4 bases and 3 bases, in that order; junction bases with no gene match: 6.

The chain combines TRBV20-1 with TRBJ2-4; D may be TRBD1 (5 bases). The germline V and J ends were trimmed by 6 bases and 7 bases, with 19 bases remaining between them. The CDR3 spans 14 residues. The V gene's germline CDR1 is DFQATT and CDR2 SNEGSKA (reference sequence). The CDR3 protein is CSAQTGPRANIQYF. DNA of the CDR3: TGCAGTGCCCAAACAGGTCCCCGGGCGAACATTCAGTACTTC.

The J gene is TRBJ2-7, the V gene TRBV14, with 13 bases aligning to TRBD2. CDR1 and CDR2 (germline): SGHDN, FVKESK. The CDR3 runs to 16 residues. V gave up 3 bases and J gave up 5 bases; unmatched junction bases: 7. The chain's CDR3 is CASSQWTSGSPHEQYF. The CDR3 bases are TGTGCCAGCAGCCAGTGGACTAGCGGGAGTCCCCACGAGCAGTACTTC.

This chain joins TRBV20-1 and TRBJ2-5, with TRBD2 matching 14 bases. The J call is doubtful: the DNA matches TRBJ2-7 better. Per germline, CDR1 DFQATT and CDR2 SNEGSKA (reference sequence). This CDR3 spans 19 amino acids. The CDR3 sequence is CSAMAAGLAGDLENYEQYF. CDR3 bases: TGCAGTGCTATGGCCGCGGGACTAGCGGGAGACCTTGAAAACTACGAGCAGTACTTC.

The rearrangement links TRBV12-5 to TRBJ1-2; tentatively, D is TRBD1 (6 bases). The CDR3 is 15 residues long. V shed 6 bases and J shed 5 bases, with 19 bases lying between them. Germline CDR1 LGHNT, CDR2 FRNRAP. The CDR3 DNA follows: TGTGCTAGTGGCGAACAGGGAGGCATACCGTATGGCTACACCTTC. Residues: CASGEQGGIPYGYTF.

V gene TRBV5-1 combines with J gene TRBJ1-3; D is uncertain. CDR3 size: 15 residues. The V gene's germline CDR1 is SGHRS and CDR2 YFSETQ. Trimming stripped 4 bases from V and 0 bases from J, with 11 bases between. The DNA of the CDR3 is TGCGCCAGCAGCGATTTCCTGAGCTCTGGAAACACCATATATTTT. It yields the protein CASSDFLSSGNTIYF.

The chain couples TRBV7-2 to TRBJ1-4; D gene ambiguous. The CDR3 totals 14 residues. Per germline, CDR1 SGHTA and CDR2 FQGNSA. The V and J ends lost 2 bases and 5 bases respectively, with 9 bases between them. As DNA, the CDR3 is TGTGCCAGCAGCTTAATCGCCGTAAATGAAAAACTGTTTTTT. Residues: CASSLIAVNEKLFF.